One and the same sample provided the 22 T cell receptor beta chains below, sequenced in a study of technical replicates of blood from a few donors. TCRdb's table, derived via immunoSEQ multiplex PCR, lists solely in-frame clones and lacks some. The table includes more than 75,000 clones, approximately 94% detected once. Material for sequencing was T cells isolated from PBMCs. The source of these receptors is a human donor in good health.

As DNA, the CDR3 is TGTGCCAGCAGCCCCGGGGGTCACACTGAAGCTTTCTTT. Its translation: CASSPGGHTEAFF. This chain joins TRBV6-1 and TRBJ1-1; maybe TRBD1 (5 bases). V lost 6 bases to trimming and J lost 3 bases, with 11 bases between them. Germline CDR1 reads MNHNS; CDR2 reads SASEGT. The CDR3 extends over 13 amino acids.

The rearrangement links TRBV11-2 to TRBJ2-7; a possible D gene is TRBD2 (5 bases). Germline V lookup: CDR1 SGHAT, CDR2 FQNNGV. V lost 0 bases, J lost 3 bases, and 9 bases lay in between. This CDR3 comprises 14 residues. CDR3 coding DNA: TGTGCCAGCAGCTTAGAGGACGGGAACTACGAGCAGTACTTC. Translated: CASSLEDGNYEQYF.

This chain connects TRBV7-3 to TRBJ1-2, with TRBD1 matching 8 bases. V shed 5 bases and J 8 bases; nucleotides not matched to a gene: 10. The germline gives CDR1 SGHTA, CDR2 FQGTGA. This CDR3 region has 14 residues. The CDR3 loop is CASSARQGMDGYTF. DNA of the CDR3: TGTGCCAGCAGCGCTAGACAGGGGATGGACGGCTACACCTTC.

The rearrangement links TRBV4-1 to TRBJ2-7; 9 nucleotides line up with TRBD1. J gave up 5 bases and V 3 bases, and 8 bases lay outside the gene matches. Germline V CDR1 and CDR2: MGHRA, YSYEKL. The CDR3 runs to 15 residues. CDR3 in amino acids: CASSHANRGLDEQYF. CDR3 DNA: TGCGCCAGCAGCCACGCCAACAGGGGGCTGGACGAGCAGTACTTC.

The V and J genes are TRBV10-3 and TRBJ1-2; 7 nucleotides match TRBD1. Germline CDR1 reads ENHRY; CDR2 reads SYGVKD. V was pared by 8 bases and J by 6 bases, with 3 bases of the junction left unmatched. The CDR3 spans 11 residues. The CDR3 region is CAIGGTDGYTF. The CDR3 DNA reads as TGTGCCATCGGCGGGACAGATGGCTACACCTTC.

CDR3 amino acids: CASSGTAPYEQYF. CDR3 nucleotides: TGTGCCAGCTCCGGGACTGCCCCCTACGAGCAGTACTTC. The chain uses TRBV6-1 and TRBJ2-7, with D possibly being TRBD2 (6 bases). Deletions cut 8 bases from V and 2 bases from J, with 13 bases between. This CDR3 is built from 13 residues. Germline V gives CDR1 MNHNS, CDR2 SASEGT.

This chain connects TRBV30 to TRBJ1-2; TRBD1 is a possible D gene (6 bases). The CDR3 runs 13 residues. V dropped 5 bases and J dropped 4 bases, with 14 bases sitting between them. Germline CDR1 GTSNPN, CDR2 SVGIG (reference sequence). The CDR3 DNA reads as TGTGCCTGGGACCCAGGGGTCGGCTATGGCTACACCTTC. Its translation: CAWDPGVGYGYTF. The whole variable domain, remainder taken from reference TRBV30 and TRBJ1-2, is SQTIHQWPATLVQPVGSPLSLECTVEGTSNPNLYWYRQAAGRGLQLLFYSVGIGQISSEVPQNLSASRPQDRQFILSSKKLLLSDSGFYLCAWDPGVGYGYTFGSGTRLTVV.

The gene calls are TRBV11-2 and TRBJ2-1, with TRBD2 matching over 7 bases. V lost 1 base to trimming and J lost 4 bases; unmatched junction nucleotides: 7. This CDR3 is built from 16 residues. Germline loops: CDR1 SGHAT, CDR2 FQNNGV. The CDR3 protein is CASSLVWEGLYNEQFF. For the CDR3, the DNA is TGTGCCAGCAGCTTAGTTTGGGAGGGCCTTTACAATGAGCAGTTCTTC.

This CDR3 reads CASSIARGDQPQHF. Written as DNA, the CDR3 is TGTGCCAGTAGTATAGCAAGGGGTGATCAGCCCCAGCATTTT. The chain carries TRBV19 and TRBJ1-5; D might be TRBD1 (5 bases). Germline lookup yields CDR1 LNHDA and CDR2 SQIVND (reference sequence). Trimming took off 1 base at V and 5 bases at J, with 9 bases between the two ends. This CDR3 is built from 14 residues.

As concerns this clone: Other DNA sequences from this sample encode an identical CDR3 as well. This chain links TRBV30 with TRBJ1-2, with D tentatively TRBD1 (6 bases). V dropped 2 bases and J dropped 5 bases, with 9 bases sitting between them. The germline V gene has CDR1 GTSNPN and CDR2 SVGIG (reference sequence). This CDR3 spans 12 amino acids. CDR3 nucleotides: TGTGCCTGGAGTCCGACAGGATATGGCTACACCTTC. This encodes CAWSPTGYGYTF.

The chain uses TRBV7-9 and TRBJ2-6; TRBD2 matches at 12 bases. This CDR3 spans 18 amino acids. V trimming: 3 bases; J trimming: 3 bases; junction bases outside the gene matches: 6. Per germline, CDR1 SEHNR and CDR2 FQNEAQ (reference sequence). The CDR3 DNA is TGTGCCAGCAGCTTCCTAGCGGGAGGGCCAAGTGGGGCCAACGTCCTGACTTTC. Amino acids: CASSFLAGGPSGANVLTF.

This chain connects TRBV5-8 to TRBJ2-5; unclear D gene. Germline V CDR1 and CDR2: SGHTS, YDEGEE. V was trimmed by 0 bases and J by 4 bases, leaving 13 bases between them. There are 15 residues in the CDR3. CDR3 amino acids: CASSLDFGSSETQYF. The CDR3 DNA follows: TGTGCCAGCAGCTTGGACTTCGGGTCCTCAGAGACCCAGTACTTC.

The V gene is TRBV5-4, the J gene TRBJ2-3; the D is unclear. Germline CDR1 is SGHNT and CDR2 is YYREEE (reference sequence). This CDR3 comprises 11 residues. V dropped 6 bases and J dropped 6 bases, with 8 bases sitting between them. The CDR3 DNA reads TGTGCCAGCACCCTGGAGGATACGCAGTATTTT. Translation: CASTLEDTQYF.

This rearrangement joins TRBV6-1 to TRBJ2-1, with TRBD2 as a possible D gene (5 bases). CDR3 length: 16 residues. With 0 bases removed from V and 3 bases from J, the gap between germline ends came to 12 bases. Germline V gene sequence: CDR1 MNHNS, CDR2 SASEGT. The CDR3 is CASSEAFKRNYNEQFF. For the CDR3, the DNA is TGTGCCAGCAGTGAAGCGTTTAAGCGGAACTACAATGAGCAGTTCTTC.

This chain connects TRBV7-9 to TRBJ2-7; 7 bases agree with TRBD2. The V gene end was trimmed by 6 bases and the J gene end by 3 bases; junction bases not matched to a gene: 14. CDR1 is SEHNR and CDR2 is FQNEAQ in the germline V gene (reference sequence). The CDR3 consists of 16 residues. CDR3 protein: CASRPNFASGNYEQYF. CDR3 bases: TGTGCCAGCAGGCCTAACTTTGCTAGCGGAAACTACGAGCAGTACTTC.

The chain recombines TRBV30 with TRBJ2-1; 7 nucleotides match TRBD2. From germline, CDR1 is GTSNPN and CDR2 SVGIG (reference sequence). The CDR3 is 14 amino acids. Losses at the gene ends were 6 bases for V and 6 bases for J; bases not matched to a gene: 11. CDR3: CACLTSTSRNEQFF. The CDR3 DNA reads as TGTGCCTGTCTGACTAGCACTAGTCGCAATGAGCAGTTCTTC.

The rearrangement uses TRBV19 and TRBJ2-3, with TRBD1 matching over 10 bases. CDR1 LNHDA and CDR2 SQIVND come from the germline V gene (reference sequence). The V and J ends lost 6 bases and 6 bases, in that order; junction bases with no gene match: 9. This CDR3 is built from 15 residues. The CDR3 nucleotides read TGTGCCAGTAGGTCGCCGGGACAGGGGTCGGATACGCAGTATTTT. This translates into CASRSPGQGSDTQYF.

The chain recombines TRBV4-3 with TRBJ2-1; no clear D gene. The CDR3 has 14 amino acids. Germline V CDR1 and CDR2: LGHNA, YSLEER. V lost 1 base to trimming and J lost 2 bases, with 6 bases between them. The CDR3 spells CASSQGGTYNEQFF. The CDR3 bases are TGCGCCAGCAGCCAAGGAGGAACCTACAATGAGCAGTTCTTC.

J is TRBJ1-2 and V is TRBV29-1, with TRBD1 identical over 8 bases. The CDR3 is 12 amino acids. The V segment lost 3 bases and the J segment 8 bases; nucleotides outside the gene matches: 5. Per the germline V gene, CDR1 is SQVTM and CDR2 is ANQGSEA. As DNA, the CDR3 is TGCAGCGTTGAGACAGGGGAAGGCGGCTACACCTTC. Translation gives CSVETGEGGYTF. Full variable domain (missing parts from reference TRBV29-1 and TRBJ1-2): SAVISQKPSRDICQRGTSLTIQCQVDSQVTMMFWYRQQPGQSLTLIATANQGSEATYESGFVIDKFPISRPNLTFSTLTVSNMSPEDSSIYLCSVETGEGGYTFGSGTRLTVV.

This clone was seen once. The J gene is TRBJ2-1, the V gene TRBV30; 9 nucleotides match TRBD2. CDR3 length equals 15 residues. Per germline, CDR1 GTSNPN and CDR2 SVGIG (reference sequence). The trim removed 3 bases at V and 8 bases at J, leaving 11 bases unmatched. DNA for the CDR3: TGTGCCTGGAGGCCCGGGACTAGCCATGTGGATGAGCAGTTCTTC. This sequence encodes CAWRPGTSHVDEQFF.

This clone appeared once. This chain uses TRBV9 with TRBJ2-3; the match to TRBD1 covers 9 bases. Germline V lookup: CDR1 SGDLS, CDR2 YYNGEE. V lost 4 bases to trimming and J lost 6 bases; unmatched junction nucleotides: 9. CDR3 length equals 15 residues. CDR3 sequence (DNA): TGTGCCAGCAGCCAGGACAGGGGAACTAGGGATACGCAGTATTTT. Translated: CASSQDRGTRDTQYF.

The chain is built from TRBV7-9 and TRBJ1-3; no definite D call. V shed 3 bases and J shed 0 bases, with 6 bases lying between them. Germline loops: CDR1 SEHNR, CDR2 FQNEAQ (reference sequence). This CDR3 region has 14 residues. This CDR3 reads CASSLEVSGNTIYF. The CDR3 nucleotides are TGTGCCAGCAGCTTGGAGGTCTCTGGAAACACCATATATTTT.